Listed below are T cell receptor beta chains from one sample, sequenced in a study of T cell changes during pregnancy in multiple sclerosis. Using immunoSEQ multiplex PCR, the repertoire was profiled, and TCRdb retains in-frame clones only, with some absent. The table lists tens of thousands of clones, just over 90% of them singletons. This sample comprised CD4+ T cells from peripheral blood mononuclear cells, obtained before pregnancy. The source of these receptors is a female donor with multiple sclerosis, enrolled in a pregnancy study. CDR3s include the opening cysteine and the closing phenylalanine or tryptophan. The D gene is left open where the match is weak. Only some rows state a clone size, as once, few, many or a class for expanded clones.

CDR3aa: CASSSPSGRGYEQYF
CDR3nt: TGTGCCAGCAGCTCGCCTAGCGGGAGGGGGTACGAGCAGTACTTC
d_gene: TRBD2
abundance: .
v_gene: TRBV5-4
j_gene: TRBJ2-7

CDR3aa: CASRTSGKADTQYF
CDR3nt: TGTGCCAGCAGGACTAGCGGGAAGGCGGATACGCAGTATTTT
d_gene: TRBD2
abundance: once
v_gene: TRBV25-1
j_gene: TRBJ2-3

CDR3aa: CASSRQGGSTDTQYF
CDR3nt: TGTGCCAGCAGCCGACAGGGAGGAAGCACAGATACGCAGTATTTT
d_gene: .
abundance: few
v_gene: TRBV5-4
j_gene: TRBJ2-3

CDR3aa: CASSPAGGGAYGYTF
CDR3nt: TGTGCCAGCTCCCCGGCGGGAGGTGGGGCTTATGGCTACACCTTC
d_gene: .
abundance: .
v_gene: TRBV6-5
j_gene: TRBJ1-2

CDR3aa: CASSSYMVDTYEQYF
CDR3nt: TGTGCCAGCAGTTCGTACATGGTAGACACCTACGAGCAGTACTTC
d_gene: .
abundance: .
v_gene: TRBV28
j_gene: TRBJ2-7

CDR3aa: CASSLVAGGSGEQYF
CDR3nt: TGCGCCAGCAGCTTGGTGGCAGGGGGCTCCGGCGAGCAGTACTTC
d_gene: TRBD1
abundance: .
v_gene: TRBV5-1
j_gene: TRBJ2-7

CDR3aa: CATFTGAEAFF
CDR3nt: TGTGCCACCTTCACCGGGGCTGAAGCTTTCTTT
d_gene: .
abundance: .
v_gene: TRBV19
j_gene: TRBJ1-1

CDR3aa: CAWSVGGGSTDTQYF
CDR3nt: TGTGCCTGGAGTGTAGGCGGAGGGTCCACAGATACGCAGTATTTT
d_gene: .
abundance: once
v_gene: TRBV30
j_gene: TRBJ2-3

CDR3aa: CASSPVPGQGTRAFF
CDR3nt: TGCGCCAGCAGCCCCGTCCCGGGACAGGGTACTCGGGCTTTCTTT
d_gene: TRBD1
abundance: .
v_gene: TRBV5-1
j_gene: TRBJ1-1

CDR3aa: CASNLQGIAEKLFF
CDR3nt: TGTGCCAGCAACCTACAGGGGATAGCTGAAAAACTGTTTTTT
d_gene: TRBD1
abundance: .
v_gene: TRBV2
j_gene: TRBJ1-4

CDR3aa: CASSDYSYNEQFF
CDR3nt: TGTGCCAGCAGTGACTACAGTTACAATGAGCAGTTCTTC
d_gene: .
abundance: once
v_gene: TRBV28
j_gene: TRBJ2-1

CDR3aa: CASSRGDQDGYTF
CDR3nt: TGTGCCAGCAGCCGGGGGGACCAGGATGGCTACACCTTC
d_gene: .
abundance: .
v_gene: TRBV11-2
j_gene: TRBJ1-2

CDR3aa: CASSLWGVGYGYTF
CDR3nt: TGTGCCAGCAGTCTGTGGGGCGTGGGGTATGGCTACACCTTC
d_gene: .
abundance: .
v_gene: TRBV6-1
j_gene: TRBJ1-2

CDR3aa: CASSPASGRSYNEQFF
CDR3nt: TGTGCCAGTAGTCCTGCTAGCGGGAGGAGCTACAATGAGCAGTTCTTC
d_gene: TRBD2
abundance: .
v_gene: TRBV19
j_gene: TRBJ2-1

CDR3aa: CASSFRGLMNTEAFF
CDR3nt: TGTGCCAGCAGCTTCAGGGGGCTAATGAACACTGAAGCTTTCTTT
d_gene: TRBD1
abundance: .
v_gene: TRBV7-2
j_gene: TRBJ1-1

CDR3aa: CASSIGTGAGNIQYF
CDR3nt: TGTGCCAGTAGTATCGGGACAGGGGCTGGAAACATTCAGTACTTC
d_gene: TRBD1
abundance: .
v_gene: TRBV19
j_gene: TRBJ2-4

CDR3aa: CASSPIYRGARQPQHF
CDR3nt: TGTGCCAGCAGTCCGATTTACAGGGGAGCTAGGCAGCCCCAGCATTTT
d_gene: TRBD1
abundance: .
v_gene: TRBV27
j_gene: TRBJ1-5

CDR3aa: CASSASTGLNQPQHF
CDR3nt: TGTGCCAGCAGTGCTTCGACAGGCCTGAATCAGCCCCAGCATTTT
d_gene: .
abundance: .
v_gene: TRBV27
j_gene: TRBJ1-5

CDR3aa: CASSFGQGSPYEQYF
CDR3nt: TGTGCCAGCAGCTTTGGACAGGGATCCCCCTACGAGCAGTACTTC
d_gene: TRBD1
abundance: once
v_gene: TRBV7-6
j_gene: TRBJ2-7

CDR3aa: CASSQVNKGRGIGTEAFF
CDR3nt: TGCGCCAGCAGCCAAGTGAACAAGGGCAGGGGGATTGGGACTGAAGCTTTCTTT
d_gene: TRBD1
abundance: .
v_gene: TRBV4-3
j_gene: TRBJ1-1

CDR3aa: CASSLGGRGAYNEQFF
CDR3nt: TGTGCCAGCAGCTTAGGCGGACGGGGGGCATACAATGAGCAGTTCTTC
d_gene: .
abundance: few
v_gene: TRBV13
j_gene: TRBJ2-1

CDR3aa: CASSQLGENTIYF
CDR3nt: TGCGCCAGCAGCCAACTCGGAGAAAACACCATATATTTT
d_gene: .
abundance: .
v_gene: TRBV5-1
j_gene: TRBJ1-3

CDR3aa: CASSGTGSTQYF
CDR3nt: TGTGCCAGCAGTGGTACAGGGAGCACCCAGTACTTC
d_gene: .
abundance: once
v_gene: TRBV6-1
j_gene: TRBJ2-5

CDR3aa: CASSHEMGQMNTEAFF
CDR3nt: TGTGCCAGTAGTCATGAGATGGGACAGATGAACACTGAAGCTTTCTTT
d_gene: TRBD1
abundance: .
v_gene: TRBV19
j_gene: TRBJ1-1

CDR3aa: CASSTDRDRGLPEAFF
CDR3nt: TGTGCCAGTAGTACCGACCGGGACAGGGGGCTCCCTGAAGCTTTCTTT
d_gene: TRBD1
abundance: .
v_gene: TRBV19
j_gene: TRBJ1-1

CDR3aa: CSVRLGSSGNTIYF
CDR3nt: TGCAGCGTCCGCCTTGGGAGCTCTGGAAACACCATATATTTT
d_gene: .
abundance: .
v_gene: TRBV29-1
j_gene: TRBJ1-3

CDR3aa: CASSSTGNTEAFF
CDR3nt: TGCGCCAGCAGTTCGACAGGAAACACTGAAGCTTTCTTT
d_gene: .
abundance: .
v_gene: TRBV5-1
j_gene: TRBJ1-1

CDR3aa: CASSTLGRSAYEQYF
CDR3nt: TGTGCCAGCAGCACACTAGGACGATCTGCCTACGAGCAGTACTTC
d_gene: .
abundance: .
v_gene: TRBV7-2
j_gene: TRBJ2-7

CDR3aa: CASSLWSGTGSYNEQFF
CDR3nt: TGTGCCAGCAGTTTATGGTCCGGGACAGGTTCCTACAATGAGCAGTTCTTC
d_gene: TRBD1
abundance: .
v_gene: TRBV27
j_gene: TRBJ2-1

CDR3aa: CASSLRVTGGFQETQYF
CDR3nt: TGTGCCAGCAGTTTAAGGGTGACAGGGGGGTTCCAAGAGACCCAGTACTTC
d_gene: TRBD1
abundance: .
v_gene: TRBV27
j_gene: TRBJ2-5

CDR3aa: CASSLGQGNSYEQYF
CDR3nt: TGCGCCAGCAGCCTGGGACAGGGTAACTCCTACGAGCAGTACTTC
d_gene: TRBD1
abundance: .
v_gene: TRBV5-1
j_gene: TRBJ2-7

CDR3aa: CASSLTSYNEQFF
CDR3nt: TGCGCCAGCAGCCTTACTAGTTACAATGAGCAGTTCTTC
d_gene: .
abundance: .
v_gene: TRBV5-1
j_gene: TRBJ2-1

CDR3aa: CASRSQGSSTEAFF
CDR3nt: TGTGCCAGCAGATCACAGGGGAGTTCGACTGAAGCTTTCTTT
d_gene: TRBD1
abundance: .
v_gene: TRBV2
j_gene: TRBJ1-1

CDR3aa: CASSLTLWELFF
CDR3nt: TGTGCCAGCAGCTTAACCCTATGGGAGCTGTTTTTT
d_gene: .
abundance: .
v_gene: TRBV7-2
j_gene: TRBJ2-2

CDR3aa: CASSLTDTQYF
CDR3nt: TGTGCCAGCAGTCTGACAGATACGCAGTATTTT
d_gene: .
abundance: .
v_gene: TRBV7-8
j_gene: TRBJ2-3

CDR3aa: CASSLWSSGSRETQYF
CDR3nt: TGTGCCAGCAGTTTATGGAGTAGCGGGAGCCGAGAGACCCAGTACTTC
d_gene: TRBD2
abundance: .
v_gene: TRBV27
j_gene: TRBJ2-5

CDR3aa: CAISRGTGTSGSGEQFF
CDR3nt: TGTGCCATCTCACGGGGTACCGGGACTAGCGGGAGTGGCGAGCAGTTCTTC
d_gene: TRBD2
abundance: .
v_gene: TRBV19
j_gene: TRBJ2-1

CDR3aa: CASRTDREWEQYF
CDR3nt: TGTGCCAGCAGAACCGACCGGGAGTGGGAGCAGTACTTC
d_gene: .
abundance: .
v_gene: TRBV27
j_gene: TRBJ2-7

CDR3aa: CASSPRSGRINEQFF
CDR3nt: TGTGCCAGCAGCCCCCGTAGCGGGAGGATCAATGAGCAGTTCTTC
d_gene: TRBD2
abundance: .
v_gene: TRBV9
j_gene: TRBJ2-1

CDR3aa: CASSVNGQASNQPQHF
CDR3nt: TGTGCCAGCAGTGTAAACGGACAGGCCAGCAATCAGCCCCAGCATTTT
d_gene: TRBD1
abundance: .
v_gene: TRBV6-1
j_gene: TRBJ1-5

CDR3aa: CASSLASGRIYEQYF
CDR3nt: TGTGCCAGCAGCTTGGCTAGCGGGAGAATCTACGAGCAGTACTTC
d_gene: TRBD2
abundance: .
v_gene: TRBV5-4
j_gene: TRBJ2-7

CDR3aa: CASRNPGGVNTDTQYF
CDR3nt: TGTGCCAGTAGAAACCCGGGAGGGGTTAACACAGATACGCAGTATTTT
d_gene: TRBD2
abundance: .
v_gene: TRBV19
j_gene: TRBJ2-3

CDR3aa: CARQRASGRVGNEQFF
CDR3nt: TGTGCCCGCCAACGAGCTAGCGGGAGGGTAGGGAATGAGCAGTTCTTC
d_gene: TRBD2
abundance: .
v_gene: TRBV2
j_gene: TRBJ2-1

CDR3aa: CASSLGAAFYEQYF
CDR3nt: TGTGCCAGCAGCTTAGGGGCAGCCTTCTACGAGCAGTACTTC
d_gene: .
abundance: .
v_gene: TRBV7-9
j_gene: TRBJ2-7

CDR3aa: CASSLSRDRGRIAYEQYF
CDR3nt: TGTGCCAGCAGCCTGTCCCGGGACAGGGGGCGCATAGCTTACGAGCAGTACTTC
d_gene: TRBD1
abundance: .
v_gene: TRBV7-2
j_gene: TRBJ2-7

CDR3aa: CASTLRGLLSTDTQYF
CDR3nt: TGTGCCAGCACCCTTCGGGGACTACTGAGCACAGATACGCAGTATTTT
d_gene: TRBD2
abundance: .
v_gene: TRBV2
j_gene: TRBJ2-3

CDR3aa: CASSNGGVSTEAFF
CDR3nt: TGTGCCAGTAGTAACGGCGGGGTGAGCACTGAAGCTTTCTTT
d_gene: .
abundance: .
v_gene: TRBV19
j_gene: TRBJ1-1

CDR3aa: CASSLADNREGSYNEQFF
CDR3nt: TGTGCCAGCAGCTTAGCCGATAATCGGGAGGGTTCCTACAATGAGCAGTTCTTC
d_gene: TRBD2
abundance: .
v_gene: TRBV7-6
j_gene: TRBJ2-1

CDR3aa: CASSLVGSGYNEQFF
CDR3nt: TGCGCCAGCAGCTTGGTTGGTAGCGGTTACAATGAGCAGTTCTTC
d_gene: .
abundance: .
v_gene: TRBV5-1
j_gene: TRBJ2-1

CDR3aa: CASSFGTSGSIGYEQYF
CDR3nt: TGCGCCAGCAGCTTCGGGACTAGCGGGAGTATCGGCTACGAGCAGTACTTC
d_gene: TRBD2
abundance: .
v_gene: TRBV5-1
j_gene: TRBJ2-7